What follows are 2 T cell receptor beta chains derived from one specimen sequenced in a study of blood T cell repertoires in COVID-19. This table comes from immunoSEQ multiplex PCR, and its TCRdb copy is limited to in-frame clones, with some not included. This repertoire shows roughly 170,000 clones, about 72% found once; its top ten account for 17%. The sequenced sample consisted of PBMCs or T cells enriched from blood (not recorded which). The receptors come from a woman aged 45 to 65 who had recovered from COVID-19.

V and J are TRBV19 and TRBJ1-4; D remains unclear. Trimming cost V 6 bases and J 2 bases, with 16 bases left between them. Germline values: CDR1 LNHDA, CDR2 SQIVND (reference sequence). The CDR3 loop spans 16 amino acids. CDR3 nucleotides: TGTGCCAGTAGGACCCACACAGCAGAGACTAATGAAAAACTGTTTTTT. It is translated as CASRTHTAETNEKLFF.

This clone was seen ten or more times. This sequence joins TRBV5-1 and TRBJ2-1, with D maybe TRBD2 (6 bases). Deletions cut 8 bases from V and 8 bases from J, with 20 bases between. This CDR3 has 14 amino acids. CDR1 is SGHRS, CDR2 YFSETQ, per germline. The CDR3 nucleotides read TGCGCCAGTTACCGGGACTCCCCCATCGATGAGCAGTTCTTC. Translating it yields CASYRDSPIDEQFF.